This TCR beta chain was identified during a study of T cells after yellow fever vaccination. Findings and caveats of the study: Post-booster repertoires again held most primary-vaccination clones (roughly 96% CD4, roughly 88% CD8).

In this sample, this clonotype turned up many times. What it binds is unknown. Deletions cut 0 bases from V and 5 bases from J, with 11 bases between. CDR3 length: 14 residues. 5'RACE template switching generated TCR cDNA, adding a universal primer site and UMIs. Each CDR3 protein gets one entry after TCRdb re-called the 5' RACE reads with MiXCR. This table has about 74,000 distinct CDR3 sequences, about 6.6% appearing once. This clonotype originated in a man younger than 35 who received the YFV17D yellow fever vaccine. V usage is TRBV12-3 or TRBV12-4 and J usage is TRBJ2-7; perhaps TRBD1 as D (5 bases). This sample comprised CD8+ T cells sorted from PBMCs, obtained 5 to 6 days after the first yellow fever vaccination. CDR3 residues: CASSLAQGIHEQYF. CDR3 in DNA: TGTGCCAGCAGTTTAGCCCAGGGCATCCACGAGCAGTACTTC.